The clone carrying this T cell receptor beta chain has a handful of counts. Its antigen is not known. The data were taken from a study of T-cell memory formation after mild COVID-19. About the study: TCR clusters mostly belonged to single donors. Study-wide results and limits: Clones shrinking between day 15 and 85 showed a balanced CD4/CD8 split, and those that grew later tilted toward CD4+.

The CDR3 is 13 amino acids. V lost 6 bases, J lost 7 bases, and 15 bases lay in between. One entry per CDR3 protein results from TCRdb running MiXCR on the 5' RACE reads. Seen here are roughly 610,000 distinct CDR3 sequences, 15% to 20% observed once, and the top ten hold about 8.1%. This chain links TRBV12-3 or TRBV12-4 with TRBJ1-2, with a weak D call TRBD1 (6 bases). The source material was PBMCs or a T cell subset sorted from them (not recorded which). This TCR came from an adult woman who had mild COVID-19 (a few samples of this study predate the infection). Cell type and time point are not known. Written as DNA, the CDR3 is TGTGCCAGCAGCCAAGGGGGTACGCTTGGCTACACCTTC. This gives the protein CASSQGGTLGYTF.